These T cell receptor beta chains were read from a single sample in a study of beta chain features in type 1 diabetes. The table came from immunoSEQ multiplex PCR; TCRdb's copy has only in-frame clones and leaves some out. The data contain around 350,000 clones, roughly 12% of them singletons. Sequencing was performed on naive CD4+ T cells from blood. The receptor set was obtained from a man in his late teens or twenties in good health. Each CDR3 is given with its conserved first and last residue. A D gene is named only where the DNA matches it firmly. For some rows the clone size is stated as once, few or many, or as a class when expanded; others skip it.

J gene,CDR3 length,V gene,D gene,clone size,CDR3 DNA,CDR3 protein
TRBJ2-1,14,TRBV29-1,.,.,TGCAGCGTTGCGAGAGCCAACTCCTACAATGAGCAGTTCTTC,CSVARANSYNEQFF
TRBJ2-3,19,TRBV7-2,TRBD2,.,TGTGCCAGCAGCGTAACCCCGGGACTAGCGGGAGGGCGACTAGATACGCAGTATTTT,CASSVTPGLAGGRLDTQYF
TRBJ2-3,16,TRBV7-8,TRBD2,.,TGTGCCAGCAGCTCCGATATCCGGGGGGGCACAGATACGCAGTATTTT,CASSSDIRGGTDTQYF
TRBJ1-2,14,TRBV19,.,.,TGTGCCAGTAGTATGTTGTCCTTGACAGGAGGCTACACCTTC,CASSMLSLTGGYTF
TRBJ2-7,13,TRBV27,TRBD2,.,TGTGCCAGCGCCATAGCGGGACCCTACGAGCAGTACTTC,CASAIAGPYEQYF
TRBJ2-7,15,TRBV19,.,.,TGTGCCAGTAGTATCGACAGACCGGGTTCCTACGAGCAGTACTTC,CASSIDRPGSYEQYF
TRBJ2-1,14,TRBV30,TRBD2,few,TGTGCCTGGAGAGGCCTAGCGGGCTACAATGAGCAGTTCTTC,CAWRGLAGYNEQFF
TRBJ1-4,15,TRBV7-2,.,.,TGTGCCAGCAGCTTAGACAGAGCAACTAATGAAAAACTGTTTTTT,CASSLDRATNEKLFF
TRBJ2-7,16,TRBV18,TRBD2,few,TGTGCCAGCTCACCTATCCGGACTAGCACTTCCTACGAGCAGTACTTC,CASSPIRTSTSYEQYF
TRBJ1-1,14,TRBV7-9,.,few,TGTGCCAGCAGGCTTGGTGTGGGGGCTGAAGGAGCTTTCTTT,CASRLGVGAEGAFF
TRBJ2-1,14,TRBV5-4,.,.,TGTGCCAGCAGCTTGGTGGGGCCCTACAATGAGCAGTTCTTC,CASSLVGPYNEQFF
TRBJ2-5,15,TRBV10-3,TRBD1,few,TGTGCCATCAGAGGGGCCAGGGGGCGTCAAGAGACCCAGTACTTC,CAIRGARGRQETQYF
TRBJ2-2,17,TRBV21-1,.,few,TGTGCCAGCAGCAAAGTTAGGGGCAGGGCGAACACCGGGGAGCTGTTTTTT,CASSKVRGRANTGELFF
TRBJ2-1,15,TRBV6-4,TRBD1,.,TGTGCCAGCAGTGAGATCGGGACAGGGTACAATGAGCAGTTCTTC,CASSEIGTGYNEQFF